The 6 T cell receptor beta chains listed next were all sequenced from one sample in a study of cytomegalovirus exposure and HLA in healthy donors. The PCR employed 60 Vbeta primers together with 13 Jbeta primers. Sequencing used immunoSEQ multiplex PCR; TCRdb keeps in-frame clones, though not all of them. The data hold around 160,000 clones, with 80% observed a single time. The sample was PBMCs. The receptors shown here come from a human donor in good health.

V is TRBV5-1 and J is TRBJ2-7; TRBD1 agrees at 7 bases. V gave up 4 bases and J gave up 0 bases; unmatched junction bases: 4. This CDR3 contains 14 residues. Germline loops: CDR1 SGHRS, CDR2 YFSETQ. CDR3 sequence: CASSPGTASYEQYF. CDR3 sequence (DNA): TGCGCCAGCAGCCCCGGGACAGCCTCCTACGAGCAGTACTTC.

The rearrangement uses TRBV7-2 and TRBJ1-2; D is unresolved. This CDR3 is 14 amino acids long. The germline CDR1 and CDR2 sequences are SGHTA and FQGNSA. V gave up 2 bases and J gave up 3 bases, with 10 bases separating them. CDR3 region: CASSLSSSDYGYTF. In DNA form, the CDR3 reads TGTGCCAGCAGCTTAAGTAGCAGTGACTATGGCTACACCTTC.

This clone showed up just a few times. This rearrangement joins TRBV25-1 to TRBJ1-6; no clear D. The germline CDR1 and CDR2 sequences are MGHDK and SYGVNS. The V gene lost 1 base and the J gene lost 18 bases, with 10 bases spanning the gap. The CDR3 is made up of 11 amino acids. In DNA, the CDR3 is TGTGCCAGCAGTGAATTGGACTTAACCCACTTT. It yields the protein CASSELDLTHF.

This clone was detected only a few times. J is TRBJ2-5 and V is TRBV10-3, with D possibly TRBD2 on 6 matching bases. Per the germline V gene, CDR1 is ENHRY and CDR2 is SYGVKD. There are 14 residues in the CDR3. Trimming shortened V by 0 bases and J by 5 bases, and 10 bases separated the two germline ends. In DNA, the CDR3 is TGTGCCATCAGTGAGTCTTTTGGAGGGGAGACCCAGTACTTC. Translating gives CAISESFGGETQYF.

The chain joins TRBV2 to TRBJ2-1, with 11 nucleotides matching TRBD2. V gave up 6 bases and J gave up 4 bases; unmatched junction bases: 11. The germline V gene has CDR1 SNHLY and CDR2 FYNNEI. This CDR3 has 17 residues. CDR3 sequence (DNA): TGTGCCAGCAGCGAGGGGACTAGCGGTTCCCCTTACAATGAGCAGTTCTTC. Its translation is CASSEGTSGSPYNEQFF. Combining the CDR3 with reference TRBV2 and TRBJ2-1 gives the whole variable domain EPEVTQTPSHQVTQMGQEVILRCVPISNHLYFYWYRQILGQKVEFLVSFYNNEISEKSEIFDDQFSVERPDGSNFTLKIRSTKLEDSAMYFCASSEGTSGSPYNEQFFGPGTRLTVL.

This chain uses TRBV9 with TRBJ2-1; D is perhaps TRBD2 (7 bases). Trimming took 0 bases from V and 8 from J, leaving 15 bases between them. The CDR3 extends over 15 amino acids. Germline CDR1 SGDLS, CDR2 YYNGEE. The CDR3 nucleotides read TGTGCCAGCAGCGTAGGTGGGGGGGGCTCGGATGAGCAGTTCTTC. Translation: CASSVGGGGSDEQFF.